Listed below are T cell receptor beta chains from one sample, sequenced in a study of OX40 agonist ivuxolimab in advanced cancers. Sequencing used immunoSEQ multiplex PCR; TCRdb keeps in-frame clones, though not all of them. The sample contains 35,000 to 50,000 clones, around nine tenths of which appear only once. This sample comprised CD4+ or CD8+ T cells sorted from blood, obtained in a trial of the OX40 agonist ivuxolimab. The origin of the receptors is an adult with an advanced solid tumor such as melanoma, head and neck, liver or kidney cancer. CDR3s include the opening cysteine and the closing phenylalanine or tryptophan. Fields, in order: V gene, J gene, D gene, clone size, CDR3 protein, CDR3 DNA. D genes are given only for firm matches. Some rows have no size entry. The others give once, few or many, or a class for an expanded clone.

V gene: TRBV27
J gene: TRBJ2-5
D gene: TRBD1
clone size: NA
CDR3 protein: CASSLPGTALETQYF
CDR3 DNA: TGTGCCAGCAGTTTACCCGGGACAGCTTTGGAGACCCAGTACTTC

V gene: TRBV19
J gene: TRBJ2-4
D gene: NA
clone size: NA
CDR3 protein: CASSSGLSHYF
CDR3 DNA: TGTGCCAGTAGTTCGGGCCTTTCTCATTACTTC

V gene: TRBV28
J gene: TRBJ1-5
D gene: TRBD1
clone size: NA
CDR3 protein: CASLDRANQPQHF
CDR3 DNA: TGTGCCAGCTTGGACAGGGCGAATCAGCCCCAGCATTTT

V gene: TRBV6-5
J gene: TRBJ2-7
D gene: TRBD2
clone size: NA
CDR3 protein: CASRPSLAGAGEQYF
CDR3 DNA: TGTGCCAGCAGACCCTCGCTAGCGGGAGCGGGTGAGCAGTACTTC

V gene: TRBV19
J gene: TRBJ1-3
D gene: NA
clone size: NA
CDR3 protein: CASSGAVSGNTIYF
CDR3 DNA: TGTGCCAGTAGTGGGGCAGTCTCTGGAAACACCATATATTTT

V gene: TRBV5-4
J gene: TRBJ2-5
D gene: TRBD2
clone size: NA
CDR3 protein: CASSLAIAGAAETQYF
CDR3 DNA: TGTGCCAGCAGCTTGGCTATAGCGGGAGCGGCGGAGACCCAGTACTTC

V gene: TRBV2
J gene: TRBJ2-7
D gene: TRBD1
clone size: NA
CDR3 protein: CASSEKGARYEQYF
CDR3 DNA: TGTGCCAGCAGTGAGAAGGGGGCGCGTTACGAGCAGTACTTC

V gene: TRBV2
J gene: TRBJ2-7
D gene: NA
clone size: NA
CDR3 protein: CASSVASDYEQYF
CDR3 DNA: TGTGCCAGCAGTGTTGCTAGCGACTACGAGCAGTACTTC

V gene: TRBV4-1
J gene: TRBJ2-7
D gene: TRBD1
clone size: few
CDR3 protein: CASSQRQGWEQYF
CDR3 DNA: TGCGCCAGCAGCCAACGACAGGGATGGGAGCAGTACTTC

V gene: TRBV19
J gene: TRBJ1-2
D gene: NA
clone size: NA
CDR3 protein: CASSSLPGHPGYTF
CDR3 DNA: TGTGCCAGTAGTTCGCTCCCGGGACACCCTGGCTACACCTTC

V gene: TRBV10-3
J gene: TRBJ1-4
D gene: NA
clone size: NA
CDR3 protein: CAISEGRGEKLFF
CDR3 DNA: TGTGCCATCAGTGAGGGGAGGGGCGAAAAACTGTTTTTT

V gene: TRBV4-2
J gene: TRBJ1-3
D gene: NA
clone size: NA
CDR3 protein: CASSQEQRTDFTGNTIYF
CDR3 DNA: TGTGCCAGCAGCCAAGAACAGAGGACAGACTTTACTGGAAACACCATATATTTT

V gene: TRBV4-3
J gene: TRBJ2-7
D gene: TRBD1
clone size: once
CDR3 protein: CASSQDFGQGYEQYF
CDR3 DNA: TGCGCCAGCAGCCAAGATTTTGGACAGGGGTACGAGCAGTACTTC

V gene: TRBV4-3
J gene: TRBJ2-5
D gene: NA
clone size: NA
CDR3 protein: CASSQGPGRQETQYF
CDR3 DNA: TGCGCCAGCAGCCAGGGACCGGGACGCCAAGAGACCCAGTACTTC

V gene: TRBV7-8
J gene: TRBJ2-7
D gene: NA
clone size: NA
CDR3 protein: CASSPVAEPWLSQPLEQYF
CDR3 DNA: TGTGCCAGCAGCCCCGTAGCGGAACCCTGGTTGAGCCAACCCCTTGAGCAGTACTTC

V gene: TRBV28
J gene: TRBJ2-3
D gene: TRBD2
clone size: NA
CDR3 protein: CASSLWSSGSSTDTQYF
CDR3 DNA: TGTGCCAGCAGTTTATGGTCTAGCGGGAGTAGCACAGATACGCAGTATTTT

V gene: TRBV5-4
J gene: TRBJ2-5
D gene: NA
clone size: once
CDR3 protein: CASSTNRVETQYF
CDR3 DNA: TGTGCCAGCAGCACGAACAGGGTGGAGACCCAGTACTTC

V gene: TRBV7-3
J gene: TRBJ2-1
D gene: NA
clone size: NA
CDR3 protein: CASSSKTGFEQFF
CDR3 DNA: TGTGCCAGCAGCTCAAAAACAGGGTTTGAGCAGTTCTTC

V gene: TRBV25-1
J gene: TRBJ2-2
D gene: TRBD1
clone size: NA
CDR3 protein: CASSELATGGKFGELFF
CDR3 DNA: TGTGCCAGCAGTGAATTAGCAACAGGGGGAAAATTCGGGGAGCTGTTTTTT

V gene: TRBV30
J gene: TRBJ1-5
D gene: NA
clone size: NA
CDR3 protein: CAWSYDTNQPQHF
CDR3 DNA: TGTGCCTGGAGTTATGACACCAATCAGCCCCAGCATTTT

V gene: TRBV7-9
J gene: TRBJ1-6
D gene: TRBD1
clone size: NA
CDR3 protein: CASSSTGGWQSPLHF
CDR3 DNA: TGTGCCAGCAGCTCGACAGGGGGCTGGCAATCACCCCTCCACTTT

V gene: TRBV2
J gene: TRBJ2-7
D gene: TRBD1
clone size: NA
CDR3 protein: CASRAGTESYEQYF
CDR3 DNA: TGTGCCAGCAGGGCCGGGACAGAATCCTACGAGCAGTACTTC

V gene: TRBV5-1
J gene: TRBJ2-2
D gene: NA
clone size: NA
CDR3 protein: CASRPPVQNTGELFF
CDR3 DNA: TGCGCCAGCAGACCCCCGGTCCAAAACACCGGGGAGCTGTTTTTT

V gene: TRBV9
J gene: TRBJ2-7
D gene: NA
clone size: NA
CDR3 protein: CASSARGAHGEQYF
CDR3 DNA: TGTGCCAGCAGTGCCCGGGGGGCGCACGGCGAGCAGTACTTC

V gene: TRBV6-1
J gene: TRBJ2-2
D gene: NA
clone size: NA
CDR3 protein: CATTNTGELFF
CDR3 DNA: TGTGCGACGACGAACACCGGGGAGCTGTTTTTT

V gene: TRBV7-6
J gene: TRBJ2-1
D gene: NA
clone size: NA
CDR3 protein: CASSHKGSLYYNEQFF
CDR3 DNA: TGTGCCAGCAGCCACAAGGGGAGCCTCTACTACAATGAGCAGTTCTTC

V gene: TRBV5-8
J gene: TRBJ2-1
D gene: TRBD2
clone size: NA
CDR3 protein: CASIPLAGGPDEQFF
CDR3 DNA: TGTGCCAGCATACCACTAGCGGGAGGGCCAGATGAGCAGTTCTTC

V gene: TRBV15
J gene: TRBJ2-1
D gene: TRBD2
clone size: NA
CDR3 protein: CATSRIAGEGPFF
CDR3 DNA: TGTGCCACCAGCAGAATAGCGGGAGAGGGCCCGTTCTTC

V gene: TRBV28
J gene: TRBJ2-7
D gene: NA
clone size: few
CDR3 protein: CASSTASRGHEQYF
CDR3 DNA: TGTGCCAGCAGCACCGCCTCCAGGGGCCACGAGCAGTACTTC

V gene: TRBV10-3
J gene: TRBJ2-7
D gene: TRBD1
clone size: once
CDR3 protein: CAISELGQGDYSYEQYF
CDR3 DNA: TGTGCCATCAGTGAGTTGGGACAGGGGGACTACTCCTACGAGCAGTACTTC

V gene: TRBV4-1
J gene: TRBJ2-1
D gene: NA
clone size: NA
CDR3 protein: CASSQDMVRGREFF
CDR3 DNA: TGCGCCAGCAGCCAAGATATGGTTCGGGGGCGTGAGTTCTTC

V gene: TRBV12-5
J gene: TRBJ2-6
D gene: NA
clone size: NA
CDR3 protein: CASGLEGPGANVLTF
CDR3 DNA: TGTGCTAGTGGTTTGGAGGGGCCTGGGGCCAACGTCCTGACTTTC

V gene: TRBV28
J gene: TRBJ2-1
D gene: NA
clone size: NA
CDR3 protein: CASSPPRIFNEQFF
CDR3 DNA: TGTGCCAGCAGTCCCCCCCGGATTTTTAATGAGCAGTTCTTC

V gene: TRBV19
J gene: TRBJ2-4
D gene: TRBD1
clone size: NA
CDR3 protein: CASSPRTGTRNIQYF
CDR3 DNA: TGTGCCAGTAGTCCCCGGACAGGGACAAGGAACATTCAGTACTTC

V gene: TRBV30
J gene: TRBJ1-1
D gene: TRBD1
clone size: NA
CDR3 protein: CAWDRGPMNTEAFF
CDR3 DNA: TGTGCCTGGGACAGGGGCCCCATGAACACTGAAGCTTTCTTT

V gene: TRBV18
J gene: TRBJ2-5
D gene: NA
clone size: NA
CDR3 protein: CASSPASQETQYF
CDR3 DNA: TGTGCCAGCTCACCCGCTTCCCAAGAGACCCAGTACTTC

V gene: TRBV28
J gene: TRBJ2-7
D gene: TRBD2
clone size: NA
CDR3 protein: CASSVWGTSGYEQYF
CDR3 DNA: TGTGCCAGCAGCGTATGGGGGACTAGCGGCTACGAGCAGTACTTC

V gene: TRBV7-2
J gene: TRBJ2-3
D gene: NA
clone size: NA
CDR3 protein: CASSPGQLSTDTQYF
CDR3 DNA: TGTGCCAGCAGCCCTGGACAGCTAAGCACAGATACGCAGTATTTT

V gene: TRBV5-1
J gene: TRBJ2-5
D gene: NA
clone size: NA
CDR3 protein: CATSRSSLPKETQYF
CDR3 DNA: TGCGCCACTTCCAGGTCTTCTCTTCCCAAAGAGACCCAGTACTTC

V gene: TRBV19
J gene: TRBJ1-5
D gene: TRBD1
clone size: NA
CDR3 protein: CASSIGQGGQPQHF
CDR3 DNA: TGTGCCAGTAGTATAGGCCAGGGGGGGCAGCCCCAGCATTTT

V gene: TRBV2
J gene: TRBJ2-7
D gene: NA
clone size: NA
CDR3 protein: CASSEYIGEQYF
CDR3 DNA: TGTGCCAGCAGTGAATACATAGGCGAGCAGTACTTC

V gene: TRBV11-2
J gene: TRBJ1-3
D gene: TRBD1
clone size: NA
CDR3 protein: CASSSGQPGSGNTIYF
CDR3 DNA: TGTGCCAGCAGCTCGGGACAGCCTGGCTCTGGAAACACCATATATTTT

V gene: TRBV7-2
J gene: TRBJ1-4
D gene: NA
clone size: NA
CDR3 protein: CASSLGRGEKLFF
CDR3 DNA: TGTGCCAGCAGCTTAGGCAGGGGTGAAAAACTGTTTTTT

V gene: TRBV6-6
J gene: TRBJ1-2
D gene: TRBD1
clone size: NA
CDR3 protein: CASTEATGNLLGYTF
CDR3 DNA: TGTGCCAGCACCGAAGCGACAGGGAATCTCCTCGGCTACACCTTC

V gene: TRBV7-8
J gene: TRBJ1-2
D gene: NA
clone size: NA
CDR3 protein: CASSLERQQLNYGYTF
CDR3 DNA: TGTGCCAGCAGCTTAGAACGACAACAGTTAAACTATGGCTACACCTTC